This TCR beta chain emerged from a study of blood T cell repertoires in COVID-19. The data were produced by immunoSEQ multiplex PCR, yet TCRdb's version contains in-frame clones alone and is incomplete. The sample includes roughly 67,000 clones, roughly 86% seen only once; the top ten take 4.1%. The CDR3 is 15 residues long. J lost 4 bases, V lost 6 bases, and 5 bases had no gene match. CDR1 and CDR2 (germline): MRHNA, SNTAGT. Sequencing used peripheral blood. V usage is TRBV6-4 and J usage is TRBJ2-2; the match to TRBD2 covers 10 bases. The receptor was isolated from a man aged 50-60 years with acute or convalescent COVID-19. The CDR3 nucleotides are TGTGCCAGCAGAGGACTAGCGGAGAGCACCGGGGAGCTGTTTTTT. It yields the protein CASRGLAESTGELFF.